A selection of T cell receptor beta chains follows, all from one sample in a study of early T cells in non-severe SARS-CoV-2 infection. TCRdb processed the 5' RACE reads anew with MiXCR; each CDR3 protein has one entry. The data hold tens of thousands of distinct CDR3 sequences, with 14% observed a single time. Sequences were obtained from whole blood. These receptors all come from an adult who was a healthcare worker with PCR-confirmed SARS-CoV-2 infection or an uninfected control (not recorded which). Each CDR3 is given with its conserved first and last residue. D genes are given only for firm matches. A clone size is listed for some rows: how often the clone was seen (once, few, many), or a class if it is expanded.

clone_size: many; v_call: TRBV7-8; j_call: TRBJ1-6; d_call: TRBD1; cdr3_nt: TGTGCCAGCAACCAGGGGGTCGGCTCACCCCTCCACTTT; cdr3_aa: CASNQGVGSPLHF
clone_size: -; v_call: TRBV7-8; j_call: TRBJ2-7; d_call: TRBD1; cdr3_nt: TGTGCCAGCAGCTTTGGACAGGGAAGCTCCTACGAGCAGTACTTC; cdr3_aa: CASSFGQGSSYEQYF
clone_size: few; v_call: TRBV28; j_call: TRBJ1-5; d_call: -; cdr3_nt: TGTGCCAGCAGTTTGGGGGACGGTCATCAGCCCCAGCATTTT; cdr3_aa: CASSLGDGHQPQHF
clone_size: -; v_call: TRBV11-2; j_call: TRBJ2-5; d_call: TRBD1; cdr3_nt: TGTGCCAGCAGCTCCCGACAGGGGGCGAAGGAGACCCAGTACTTC; cdr3_aa: CASSSRQGAKETQYF
clone_size: many; v_call: TRBV28; j_call: TRBJ1-1; d_call: -; cdr3_nt: TGTGCCAGCAGTTTATACACTGAAGCTTTCTTT; cdr3_aa: CASSLYTEAFF
clone_size: -; v_call: TRBV6-2/TRBV6-3; j_call: TRBJ2-7; d_call: -; cdr3_nt: TGTGCCAGCAGCTCCCTCGACAGTTACGAGCAGTACTTC; cdr3_aa: CASSSLDSYEQYF
clone_size: many; v_call: TRBV3-1; j_call: TRBJ2-5; d_call: TRBD2; cdr3_nt: TGTGCCAGCAGCCTACGTCGGGGGGGCGGTCTCATTGAGACCCAGTACTTC; cdr3_aa: CASSLRRGGGLIETQYF
clone_size: -; v_call: TRBV6-2/TRBV6-3; j_call: TRBJ2-2; d_call: TRBD2; cdr3_nt: TGTGCCACCCCCACTGGGCGGGGGGCGACCGGGGAGCTGTTTTTT; cdr3_aa: CATPTGRGATGELFF
clone_size: few; v_call: TRBV29-1; j_call: TRBJ1-1; d_call: -; cdr3_nt: TGCAGCGTTGTTGGGGCCCGAAACACTGAAGCTTTCTTT; cdr3_aa: CSVVGARNTEAFF
clone_size: many; v_call: TRBV20-1; j_call: TRBJ1-1; d_call: -; cdr3_nt: TGCAGTGCTCCTTGGGGCACTGAAGCTTTCTTT; cdr3_aa: CSAPWGTEAFF
clone_size: few; v_call: TRBV6-2/TRBV6-3; j_call: TRBJ1-1; d_call: -; cdr3_nt: TGTGCCAGCAGAGGGGCGGGGTCTTACACTGAAGCTTTCTTT; cdr3_aa: CASRGAGSYTEAFF
clone_size: -; v_call: TRBV30; j_call: TRBJ2-7; d_call: -; cdr3_nt: TGTGCCTGGAGGGGGGTCACCTACGAGCAGTACTTC; cdr3_aa: CAWRGVTYEQYF
clone_size: -; v_call: TRBV20-1; j_call: TRBJ1-1; d_call: -; cdr3_nt: TGCAGTGCTCCCTGGCAGGGAAACACTGAAGCTTTCTTT; cdr3_aa: CSAPWQGNTEAFF
clone_size: many; v_call: TRBV6-2/TRBV6-3; j_call: TRBJ1-3; d_call: -; cdr3_nt: TGTGCCAGCAGTCCCCGCTACGGCTCCTCTGGAAACACCATATATTTT; cdr3_aa: CASSPRYGSSGNTIYF
clone_size: few; v_call: TRBV7-2; j_call: TRBJ1-1; d_call: -; cdr3_nt: TGTGCCAGCAGCTCTTGGGGCAGGGGAGGTGACACTGAAGCTTTCTTT; cdr3_aa: CASSSWGRGGDTEAFF
clone_size: -; v_call: TRBV28; j_call: TRBJ2-2; d_call: -; cdr3_nt: TGTGCCAGCACCTCAAACACCGGGGAGCTGTTTTTT; cdr3_aa: CASTSNTGELFF
clone_size: few; v_call: TRBV28; j_call: TRBJ2-2; d_call: -; cdr3_nt: TGTGCCAGCAGAACCTTGCGGGCCACCGGGGAGCTGTTTTTT; cdr3_aa: CASRTLRATGELFF
clone_size: many; v_call: TRBV11-2; j_call: TRBJ2-3; d_call: TRBD1; cdr3_nt: TGTGCCAGCAACCTACAGGGGGCGGGAGATACGCAGTATTTT; cdr3_aa: CASNLQGAGDTQYF
clone_size: few; v_call: TRBV7-2; j_call: TRBJ2-3; d_call: TRBD1; cdr3_nt: TGTGCCAGCAGCGACAGGGGTTCTGGCACAGATACGCAGTATTTT; cdr3_aa: CASSDRGSGTDTQYF
clone_size: -; v_call: TRBV11-2; j_call: TRBJ2-5; d_call: -; cdr3_nt: TGTGCCAGCACCGAGGGGGAGGGGAGAGAGACCCAGTACTTC; cdr3_aa: CASTEGEGRETQYF
clone_size: many; v_call: TRBV10-3; j_call: TRBJ2-3; d_call: TRBD2; cdr3_nt: TGTGCCATCAGTGAGCTGGGAGCGGGGGGGCAGTGGGATACGCAGTATTTT; cdr3_aa: CAISELGAGGQWDTQYF
clone_size: -; v_call: TRBV20-1; j_call: TRBJ1-6; d_call: -; cdr3_nt: TGCAGTGCTAGGGGGGGACAAAATTCACCCCTCCACTTT; cdr3_aa: CSARGGQNSPLHF
clone_size: many; v_call: TRBV7-6; j_call: TRBJ2-5; d_call: -; cdr3_nt: TGTGCCAGCAGCCGGTTTCCCCGACGGAAGGAGGAGACCCAGTACTTC; cdr3_aa: CASSRFPRRKEETQYF
clone_size: many; v_call: TRBV11-2; j_call: TRBJ1-2; d_call: -; cdr3_nt: TGTGCCAGCAGCTTAGGGCAGGGGTCTGACTATGGCTACACCTTC; cdr3_aa: CASSLGQGSDYGYTF
clone_size: few; v_call: TRBV2; j_call: TRBJ2-7; d_call: -; cdr3_nt: TGTGCCAGCAGGGGGGCGGGCATCCTCCTACAAGGGGACTACGAGCAGTACTTC; cdr3_aa: CASRGAGILLQGDYEQYF
clone_size: few; v_call: TRBV25-1; j_call: TRBJ2-5; d_call: TRBD2; cdr3_nt: TGTGCCAGCAGTGAGGGGAGGGTTCCCCCCCAAGAGACCCAGTACTTC; cdr3_aa: CASSEGRVPPQETQYF
clone_size: many; v_call: TRBV28; j_call: TRBJ2-7; d_call: -; cdr3_nt: TGTGCCAGCATGGCGGTGAGCGAGCAGTACTTC; cdr3_aa: CASMAVSEQYF
clone_size: many; v_call: TRBV29-1; j_call: TRBJ2-7; d_call: TRBD1; cdr3_nt: TGCAGCGTTGTGTCCGACAGGGGGATCTCCTACGAGCAGTACTTC; cdr3_aa: CSVVSDRGISYEQYF
clone_size: -; v_call: TRBV7-2; j_call: TRBJ2-1; d_call: -; cdr3_nt: TGTGCCAGCAGCTTAGATGGGGGCATTTCTGGGGATGAGCAGTTCTTC; cdr3_aa: CASSLDGGISGDEQFF
clone_size: many; v_call: TRBV29-1; j_call: TRBJ2-7; d_call: TRBD2; cdr3_nt: TGCAGCGTTGCATCCGGGACTAGCTTTCGGGAGCAGTACTTC; cdr3_aa: CSVASGTSFREQYF
clone_size: -; v_call: TRBV7-2; j_call: TRBJ1-4; d_call: -; cdr3_nt: TGTGCCAGCAGCTTAGGGGGGAATGGCGAAAAACTGTTTTTT; cdr3_aa: CASSLGGNGEKLFF
clone_size: few; v_call: TRBV11-2; j_call: TRBJ1-1; d_call: -; cdr3_nt: TGTGCCAGCAGCCCCCCGCGGATAGACAGGGAAGCTTTCTTT; cdr3_aa: CASSPPRIDREAFF
clone_size: -; v_call: TRBV6-5; j_call: TRBJ2-7; d_call: -; cdr3_nt: TGTGCCAGCAGCTTAGACAGTAACGAGCAGTACTTC; cdr3_aa: CASSLDSNEQYF
clone_size: few; v_call: TRBV7-9; j_call: TRBJ2-2; d_call: -; cdr3_nt: TGTGCCAGCAGCCACCAGGGTAACACCGGGGAGCTGTTTTTT; cdr3_aa: CASSHQGNTGELFF
clone_size: -; v_call: TRBV20-1; j_call: TRBJ2-3; d_call: -; cdr3_nt: TGCAGTGCTAGTAGACCGTCCATCACAGATACGCAGTATTTT; cdr3_aa: CSASRPSITDTQYF
clone_size: few; v_call: TRBV29-1; j_call: TRBJ1-1; d_call: TRBD1; cdr3_nt: TGCAGCTTCTCGGACAGGGTGAAGACTGAAGCTTTCTTT; cdr3_aa: CSFSDRVKTEAFF
clone_size: few; v_call: TRBV20-1; j_call: TRBJ1-6; d_call: -; cdr3_nt: TGCAGTGCTAGAGATCTCGCGGAACTACTTTCACCCCTCCACTTT; cdr3_aa: CSARDLAELLSPLHF
clone_size: few; v_call: TRBV27; j_call: TRBJ1-2; d_call: -; cdr3_nt: TGTGCCAGCAGTTATTCGCGGAGCCTGACCTATGGCTACACCTTC; cdr3_aa: CASSYSRSLTYGYTF
clone_size: few; v_call: TRBV6-2/TRBV6-3; j_call: TRBJ2-5; d_call: -; cdr3_nt: TGTGCCAGCAGTTACCTGGGACGGGGAGAGACCCAGTACTTC; cdr3_aa: CASSYLGRGETQYF
clone_size: -; v_call: TRBV6-6; j_call: TRBJ1-3; d_call: -; cdr3_nt: TGTGCCAGCACCATGGGGGTCGGGGACACCATATATTTT; cdr3_aa: CASTMGVGDTIYF
clone_size: few; v_call: TRBV14; j_call: TRBJ2-5; d_call: TRBD2; cdr3_nt: TGTGCCAGCAGCCAAAGCGGGGAAGAGACCCAGTACTTC; cdr3_aa: CASSQSGEETQYF
clone_size: many; v_call: TRBV10-3; j_call: TRBJ2-2; d_call: TRBD2; cdr3_nt: TGTGCCATCAGTGAGTCGCTAGCGGGGGCGACGTCGAGGACCGGGGAGCTGTTTTTT; cdr3_aa: CAISESLAGATSRTGELFF
clone_size: few; v_call: TRBV19; j_call: TRBJ2-1; d_call: -; cdr3_nt: TGTGCCAGTAGGACCACAGGAAAGAAAGCAGATGAGCAGTTCTTC; cdr3_aa: CASRTTGKKADEQFF
clone_size: -; v_call: TRBV29-1; j_call: TRBJ2-5; d_call: -; cdr3_nt: TGCAGTGGCCTGGCGGGGATGAAAGAGACCCAGTACTTC; cdr3_aa: CSGLAGMKETQYF
clone_size: -; v_call: TRBV7-4; j_call: TRBJ2-5; d_call: TRBD1; cdr3_nt: TGTGCCAGCAGCCCCCCGACAGGGGTTGAGACCCAGTACTTC; cdr3_aa: CASSPPTGVETQYF
clone_size: -; v_call: TRBV6-5; j_call: TRBJ2-3; d_call: TRBD2; cdr3_nt: TGTGCCAGCAGTCAAAGGACTAGTAGGGATACGCAGTATTTT; cdr3_aa: CASSQRTSRDTQYF
clone_size: few; v_call: TRBV12-3/TRBV12-4; j_call: TRBJ1-6; d_call: -; cdr3_nt: TGTGCCAGCAGTCACCGACCGGGGCAGTTTTCGATATCCCACTATAATTCACCCCTCCACTTT; cdr3_aa: CASSHRPGQFSISHYNSPLHF
clone_size: few; v_call: TRBV27; j_call: TRBJ1-4; d_call: -; cdr3_nt: TGTGCCAGCAGTTTATCCGGGATTGATGAAAAACTGTTTTTT; cdr3_aa: CASSLSGIDEKLFF
clone_size: -; v_call: TRBV6-5; j_call: TRBJ2-3; d_call: -; cdr3_nt: TGTGCCAGCAGCCTTGGGACCACAGATACGCAGTATTTT; cdr3_aa: CASSLGTTDTQYF
clone_size: -; v_call: TRBV27; j_call: TRBJ2-1; d_call: TRBD1; cdr3_nt: TGTGCCAGCGCGACGGGACAGGGCCACAATGAGCAGTTCTTC; cdr3_aa: CASATGQGHNEQFF
clone_size: many; v_call: TRBV7-9; j_call: TRBJ2-1; d_call: TRBD1; cdr3_nt: TGTGCCAGCAGCTTAGACAGGGGATCCTACAATGAGCAGTTCTTC; cdr3_aa: CASSLDRGSYNEQFF
clone_size: few; v_call: TRBV28; j_call: TRBJ1-4; d_call: -; cdr3_nt: TGTGCCAGCAGTCCCCCGGGAGGGGCGACTAATGAAAAACTGTTTTTT; cdr3_aa: CASSPPGGATNEKLFF
clone_size: few; v_call: TRBV10-1; j_call: TRBJ2-1; d_call: -; cdr3_nt: TGCGCCAGCAGTGAGTCGACCGGGGATGAGCAGTTCTTC; cdr3_aa: CASSESTGDEQFF
clone_size: many; v_call: TRBV20-1; j_call: TRBJ2-2; d_call: TRBD2; cdr3_nt: TGCAGTGCTAGATCGGGGGGACTGAACACCGGGGAGCTGTTTTTT; cdr3_aa: CSARSGGLNTGELFF
clone_size: few; v_call: TRBV29-1; j_call: TRBJ2-1; d_call: -; cdr3_nt: TGCAGCGTTGACCCAGGGCGAGATGGGAACAATGAGCAGTTCTTC; cdr3_aa: CSVDPGRDGNNEQFF
clone_size: -; v_call: TRBV28; j_call: TRBJ2-1; d_call: -; cdr3_nt: TGTGCCAGCAGCCCCTCGGTGTCCTACAATGAGCAGTTCTTC; cdr3_aa: CASSPSVSYNEQFF
clone_size: few; v_call: TRBV9; j_call: TRBJ2-5; d_call: -; cdr3_nt: TGTGCCAGCAGCGTCGGTGGGGTTGAAGAGACCCAGTACTTC; cdr3_aa: CASSVGGVEETQYF
clone_size: many; v_call: TRBV4-3; j_call: TRBJ2-3; d_call: -; cdr3_nt: TGCGCCAGCAGCCCTATAAACTCTCGCACAGATACGCAGTATTTT; cdr3_aa: CASSPINSRTDTQYF